One and the same sample provided the 25 T cell receptor beta chains below, sequenced in a study of cytomegalovirus exposure and HLA in healthy donors. Both 60 Vbeta primers and 13 Jbeta primers went into the PCR. TCRdb's table, derived via immunoSEQ multiplex PCR, lists solely in-frame clones and lacks some. Of nearly 110,000 clones detected, about three quarters appear once; the ten largest clones hold less than 0.95%. The sample consisted of PBMCs. Every receptor here comes from a boy aged 5 to 17 in good health and CMV-seronegative.

The chain combines TRBV2 with TRBJ1-5; TRBD1 matches 8 bases. The CDR3 has 15 amino acids. Germline CDR1 SNHLY, CDR2 FYNNEI. J lost 6 bases, V lost 4 bases, and 8 bases had no gene match. The CDR3 loop reads CASSGVTGGGQPQHF. In DNA form, the CDR3 reads TGTGCCAGCAGTGGAGTCACAGGGGGGGGTCAGCCCCAGCATTTT.

In its sample, this clone was seen a few times. The V gene is TRBV2, the J gene TRBJ1-5, with D tentatively TRBD1 (6 bases). The CDR3 is 17 amino acids. Trimming took 5 bases from V and 3 from J, leaving 20 bases between them. Germline CDR1 is SNHLY and CDR2 is FYNNEI. As DNA, the CDR3 is TGTGCCAGCAGTCACCCCGTGGACAGCGGTGCCAATCAGCCCCAGCATTTT. This sequence encodes CASSHPVDSGANQPQHF.

This rearrangement joins TRBV28 to TRBJ2-1; D may be TRBD2 (5 bases). The CDR3 sequence is 15 residues long. Trimming took 5 bases from V and 3 from J, leaving 14 bases between them. Germline V gene data show CDR1 as MDHEN and CDR2 as SYDVKM. The CDR3 DNA reads as TGTGCCAGCAGTCCGGTGGACTCATTCTACAATGAGCAGTTCTTC. As protein: CASSPVDSFYNEQFF.

The chain recombines TRBV10-1 with TRBJ1-4; weak D call: TRBD1 (6 bases). Germline CDR1 and CDR2: WNHNN and SYGVQD (reference sequence). The CDR3 covers 12 residues. Trimming removed 5 bases from V and 8 bases from J, with 9 bases in between. CDR3 DNA: TGCGCCAGCAGTCGGGACATGGAAAAACTGTTTTTT. It yields the protein CASSRDMEKLFF.

The V gene is TRBV4-3, the J gene TRBJ2-7, with TRBD2 identical over 13 bases. Trimming at V came to 0 bases and at J to 4 bases, leaving 3 bases not matched to a gene. Germline V gene data show CDR1 as LGHNA and CDR2 as YSLEER. The CDR3 covers 16 residues. CDR3 amino acids: CASSQDLGLAGYEQYF. The CDR3 DNA is TGCGCCAGCAGCCAAGATCTGGGACTAGCGGGGTACGAGCAGTACTTC.

The V call is TRBV11-2, the J call TRBJ2-2; perhaps TRBD1 as D (6 bases). Germline-derived CDR1 and CDR2 are SGHAT and FQNNGV. This CDR3 is 14 amino acids long. Trimming removed 1 base from V and 6 bases from J, with 9 bases in between. The CDR3 is CASSLATGPGELFF. The CDR3 DNA reads TGTGCCAGCAGCTTAGCCACAGGGCCCGGGGAGCTGTTTTTT.

This clone was picked up a small number of times. The chain carries TRBV7-3 and TRBJ2-2; D is unclear. The CDR3 consists of 13 residues. The V and J ends lost 7 bases and 2 bases respectively, with 8 bases between them. CDR1 and CDR2 (germline): SGHTA, FQGTGA. The chain's CDR3 is CASMQVNTGELFF. For the CDR3, the DNA is TGTGCCAGCATGCAGGTTAACACCGGGGAGCTGTTTTTT.

V usage is TRBV7-2 and J usage is TRBJ1-3; weak D call: TRBD1 (5 bases). The germline V gene encodes CDR1 SGHTA and CDR2 FQGNSA. V lost 1 base to trimming and J lost 4 bases, with 14 bases between them. This CDR3 has 16 amino acids. The CDR3 sequence: CASSLGPTGGGNTIYF. The CDR3 nucleotides are TGTGCCAGCAGCTTAGGTCCGACGGGGGGAGGAAACACCATATATTTT.

This chain links TRBV2 with TRBJ1-6; TRBD1 matches 10 bases. Losses at the gene ends were 10 bases for V and 6 bases for J; bases not matched to a gene: 6. This CDR3 region has 14 residues. The germline V gene encodes CDR1 SNHLY and CDR2 FYNNEI. CDR3 nucleotide sequence: TGTGCCATAAGGACAGGGGGTTTTAATTCACCCCTCCACTTT. Encoded protein: CAIRTGGFNSPLHF. The variable domain in full, with the rest retrieved from reference TRBV2 and TRBJ1-6, is EPEVTQTPSHQVTQMGQEVILRCVPISNHLYFYWYRQILGQKVEFLVSFYNNEISEKSEIFDDQFSVERPDGSNFTLKIRSTKLEDSAMYFCAIRTGGFNSPLHFGNGTRLTVT.

This clone was picked up a small number of times. The rearrangement links TRBV23-1 to TRBJ2-7; maybe TRBD1 (5 bases). TRBV23-1 is an ORF, and what it does is uncertain. V lost 5 bases to trimming and J lost 2 bases, with 10 bases between them. This CDR3 spans 13 amino acids. In DNA form, the CDR3 reads TGCGCCAGCAGTTGGACACAGGCCTACGAGCAGTACTTC. Translating it yields CASSWTQAYEQYF.

This chain uses TRBV28 with TRBJ2-6; 10 positions agree with TRBD2. With 9 bases clipped from V and 0 bases from J, the junction kept 5 bases outside the gene matches. The length of the CDR3 is 16 residues. The germline V gene has CDR1 MDHEN and CDR2 SYDVKM. CDR3 region: CASIAGGYSGANVLTF. The CDR3 DNA is TGTGCCAGTATAGCGGGAGGATACTCTGGGGCCAACGTCCTGACTTTC.

This chain connects TRBV5-4 to TRBJ1-1; D is unclear. Trimming cost V 4 bases and J 0 bases, with 10 bases left between them. Germline CDR1 is SGHNT and CDR2 is YYREEE (reference sequence). The CDR3 consists of 14 residues. This CDR3 reads CASSHQNMNTEAFF. DNA of the CDR3: TGTGCCAGCAGCCACCAGAACATGAACACTGAAGCTTTCTTT.

The chain uses TRBV14 and TRBJ1-4; D gene unclear. Trimming pared 3 bases from V and 13 bases from J, leaving 12 bases between. The length of the CDR3 is 12 residues. Germline V gives CDR1 SGHDN, CDR2 FVKESK. In nucleotides, the CDR3 is TGTGCCAGCAGCCAGGGCCTTTCAACACTGTTTTTT. It translates to CASSQGLSTLFF.

The rearrangement uses TRBV5-5 and TRBJ1-4; 9 nucleotides agree with TRBD1. This CDR3 has 13 residues. The germline V gene has CDR1 SGHKS and CDR2 YYEKEE (reference sequence). Unmatched junction bases numbered 5, after V lost 3 bases and J lost 11 bases. CDR3 nucleotide sequence: TGTGCCAGCAGCTATATAGGACAGGGGAAACTGTTTTTT. Translated: CASSYIGQGKLFF.

The V gene is TRBV27, the J gene TRBJ2-7, with 12 nucleotides matching TRBD2. CDR1 is MNHEY, CDR2 SMNVEV, per germline (reference sequence). The CDR3 is 17 residues long. V lost 4 bases, J lost 3 bases, and 10 bases stayed unmatched. In nucleotides, the CDR3 is TGTGCCAGCAGTTATCGAGTTTTGACTAGCGGGAGCTACGAGCAGTACTTC. Translating it yields CASSYRVLTSGSYEQYF.

This clone came up a few times. The V gene is TRBV7-9, the J gene TRBJ1-2; 9 bases are a match to TRBD1. V shed 2 bases, J shed 0 bases, and the junction held 1 base outside the gene matches. The germline CDR1 and CDR2 sequences are SEHNR and FQNEAQ (reference sequence). CDR3 length: 15 amino acids. CDR3 loop: CASSLWTGANYGYTF. The CDR3 DNA reads as TGTGCCAGCAGCTTATGGACAGGGGCTAACTATGGCTACACCTTC.

J is TRBJ1-1 and V is TRBV30; D gene uncertain. The V and J ends lost 0 bases and 4 bases respectively, with 12 bases between them. The CDR3 is 14 residues long. The germline V gene has CDR1 GTSNPN and CDR2 SVGIG (reference sequence). CDR3: CAWSVGIGSTEAFF. DNA of the CDR3: TGTGCCTGGAGTGTAGGGATAGGGAGCACTGAAGCTTTCTTT.

The chain carries TRBV5-1 and TRBJ2-7; possible D gene TRBD1, 5 bases. V lost 0 bases and J 6 bases, leaving 10 bases between the germline ends. CDR3 size: 13 residues. Germline CDR1 is SGHRS and CDR2 is YFSETQ. CDR3 residues: CASSLAGQAEQYF. The CDR3 DNA follows: TGCGCCAGCAGCTTGGCAGGGCAGGCCGAGCAGTACTTC.

The V gene is TRBV27, the J gene TRBJ2-1, with 13 bases fitting TRBD2. The V gene end was trimmed by 6 bases and the J gene end by 7 bases; junction bases not matched to a gene: 3. This CDR3 is built from 14 residues. Germline V gene lookup returns CDR1 MNHEY and CDR2 SMNVEV (reference sequence). CDR3 bases: TGTGCCAGCAGCACTAGCGGGAGGGGGAATGAGCAGTTCTTC. It specifies CASSTSGRGNEQFF.

The chain recombines TRBV5-4 with TRBJ2-3, with 14 bases that match TRBD2. Looked up from germline, CDR1 is SGHNT and CDR2 is YYREEE (reference sequence). Unmatched junction bases numbered 7, after V lost 4 bases and J lost 6 bases. This CDR3 comprises 16 residues. The CDR3 loop reads CASSGTGLAGADTQYF. CDR3 coding DNA: TGTGCCAGCAGCGGAACGGGACTAGCGGGGGCGGATACGCAGTATTTT.

This chain connects TRBV2 to TRBJ2-1, with 8 bases identical to TRBD2. Germline CDR1 SNHLY, CDR2 FYNNEI. CDR3 length: 14 amino acids. Trimming took 9 bases from V and 6 from J; bases not matched to a gene: 10. This chain's CDR3 is CARLGLAYGNEQFF. CDR3 nucleotide sequence: TGTGCCAGATTAGGACTAGCTTACGGCAATGAGCAGTTCTTC. Full variable domain (remainder filled in from reference TRBV2 and TRBJ2-1): EPEVTQTPSHQVTQMGQEVILRCVPISNHLYFYWYRQILGQKVEFLVSFYNNEISEKSEIFDDQFSVERPDGSNFTLKIRSTKLEDSAMYFCARLGLAYGNEQFFGPGTRLTVL.

V gene TRBV18 combines with J gene TRBJ2-3, with 8 bases aligning to TRBD1. The J segment lost 4 bases and the V segment lost 1 base, leaving 13 bases of the junction unmatched. The germline CDR1 and CDR2 sequences are KGHSH and LQKENI. This CDR3 spans 18 amino acids. The CDR3 region has the DNA TGTGCCAGCTCACCACGAGGGGATGGACAGGGCAGGGCAGATACGCAGTATTTT. This encodes CASSPRGDGQGRADTQYF.

The V call is TRBV29-1, the J call TRBJ1-1, with 10 bases aligning to TRBD1. The CDR3 runs to 17 residues. Unmatched junction bases numbered 14, after V lost 3 bases and J lost 4 bases. The germline CDR1 and CDR2 sequences are SQVTM and ANQGSEA. In DNA, the CDR3 is TGCAGCGTTGAGAGGATTCCGGGACAGGGGATAAGCACTGAAGCTTTCTTT. Translation gives CSVERIPGQGISTEAFF.

The rearrangement joins TRBV30 to TRBJ2-5; 7 bases fit TRBD1. The CDR3 consists of 13 residues. Germline V gives CDR1 GTSNPN, CDR2 SVGIG (reference sequence). Losses at the gene ends were 0 bases for V and 4 bases for J; bases not matched to a gene: 2. In DNA form, the CDR3 reads TGTGCCTGGAGTGTACGACAGGGAGAGACCCAGTACTTC. As protein: CAWSVRQGETQYF.

The J gene is TRBJ2-1, the V gene TRBV12-5; 9 bases agree with TRBD1. Germline values: CDR1 LGHNT, CDR2 FRNRAP. V lost 2 bases, J lost 8 bases, and 16 bases stayed unmatched. This CDR3 comprises 18 residues. CDR3 DNA sequence: TGTGCTAGTGGTTTGTCCTCCGGGACAGGGCACCGAGGCCATGAGCAGTTCTTC. Translated, it gives CASGLSSGTGHRGHEQFF.